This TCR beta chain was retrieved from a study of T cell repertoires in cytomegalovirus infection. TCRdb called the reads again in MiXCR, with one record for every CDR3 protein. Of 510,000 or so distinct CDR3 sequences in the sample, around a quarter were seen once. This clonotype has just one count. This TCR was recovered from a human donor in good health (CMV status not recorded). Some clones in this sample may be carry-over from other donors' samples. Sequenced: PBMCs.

The CDR3: CAGGVIGGTGELFF. The CDR3 DNA is TGTGCCGGGGGCGTCATCGGTGGGACCGGGGAGCTGTTTTTT. The chain carries TRBV19 and TRBJ2-2, with a possible D match to TRBD1 (6 bases). The germline CDR1 and CDR2 sequences are LNHDA and SQIVND (reference sequence). This CDR3 region has 14 residues. Deletions cut 11 bases from V and 5 bases from J, with 18 bases between.